Following are 9 T cell receptor beta chains from one sample sequenced in a study of human T cells and chemical hapten exposure. Each CDR3 protein gets one entry after TCRdb re-called the RACE reads with MiXCR. The sample includes under 130,000 distinct CDR3 sequences, approximately 11% of them seen just once. Time point noted: patch test 1, 2 weeks after DPC sensitization. The sample's treatment: therapeutic diphenylcyclopropenone sensitization with weekly scalp DPC. The sample here was whole blood, taken in connection with sensitization to the hapten diphenylcyclopropenone (DPC). The receptors derive from a woman aged 40-49 years with alopecia areata. Some clones in this sample may be carry-over from other donors' samples.

The gene calls are TRBV7-3 and TRBJ2-3; TRBD2 aligns across 7 bases. Germline V CDR1 and CDR2: SGHTA, FQGTGA. The CDR3 sequence is 14 residues long. Losses at the gene ends were 4 bases for V and 6 bases for J; bases not matched to a gene: 7. The DNA of the CDR3 is TGTGCCAGCAGCTCTGCGGGGGTTGGGGATACGCAGTATTTT. This translates into CASSSAGVGDTQYF.

This clonotype was counted between two and nine times. The chain is built from TRBV4-1 and TRBJ2-2, with a tentative D call TRBD2 (6 bases). The CDR3 spans 15 residues. Germline V gene lookup returns CDR1 MGHRA and CDR2 YSYEKL. V was clipped by 5 bases and J by 6 bases, with 16 bases between them. CDR3 region: CASSLQTGVSGELFF. The CDR3 coding sequence is TGCGCCAGCAGCTTACAGACGGGGGTGTCCGGGGAGCTGTTTTTT.

This clonotype came up a few times. The chain links TRBV4-3 to TRBJ1-4; D may be TRBD1 (5 bases). Trimming pared 4 bases from V and 2 bases from J, leaving 5 bases between. The CDR3 is made up of 13 amino acids. Germline-derived CDR1 and CDR2 are LGHNA and YSLEER. CDR3 DNA sequence: TGCGCCAGCAGCCGGGGGACTAATGAAAAACTGTTTTTT. This gives the protein CASSRGTNEKLFF.

This clonotype was counted between two and nine times. V gene TRBV29-1 combines with J gene TRBJ1-2, with 8 bases aligning to TRBD1. The ends lost 5 bases at V and 7 bases at J; junction bases unmatched: 3. Germline V gene data show CDR1 as SQVTM and CDR2 as ANQGSEA. This CDR3 has 11 residues. The DNA of the CDR3 is TGCAGCGTTCAAACAGGGGGTGGCTACACCTTC. This gives the protein CSVQTGGGYTF.

There are many counts of this clonotype. The genes are TRBV6-6 and TRBJ2-5, with a weak D call TRBD2 (6 bases). The CDR3 is 14 residues long. V gave up 6 bases and J gave up 6 bases, with 17 bases separating them. The germline V gene encodes CDR1 MNHNY and CDR2 SVGAGI (reference sequence). CDR3 coding DNA: TGTGCCAGCAGGACGGGGCAGGGAGGAAAGACCCAGTACTTC. Translating it yields CASRTGQGGKTQYF.

The V and J genes are TRBV29-1 and TRBJ2-7; D is uncertain. V was clipped by 5 bases and J by 0 bases, with 5 bases between them. This CDR3 contains 11 residues. The germline gives CDR1 SQVTM, CDR2 ANQGSEA. In DNA form, the CDR3 reads TGCAGCGTTCGAGACTCCTACGAGCAGTACTTC. Protein: CSVRDSYEQYF.

This clonotype showed up just a few times. A junction end diverges from the germline sequence, so it may reflect a read error. The genes are TRBV19 and TRBJ2-1; 13 nucleotides line up with TRBD2. The CDR3 spans 14 residues. Germline CDR1 reads LNHDA; CDR2 reads SQIVND (reference sequence). Here the CDR3 DNA reads TGTGCCAGTAGTATAGATTCGACTAGCGGGGGGCCTCGCTTC. Translated, it gives CASSIDSTSGGPRF.

Regarding this clonotype: A much larger clone differs by one base, so this may be a read error. CDR3 protein: CAIGESEQGYEKLFF. The CDR3 nucleotides are TGTGCCATCGGTGAGTCGGAGCAGGGGTACGAAAAACTGTTTTTT. The J gene is TRBJ1-4, the V gene TRBV10-3; D perhaps matches TRBD1 (6 bases). The CDR3 totals 15 residues. Germline values: CDR1 ENHRY, CDR2 SYGVKD.

This clonotype was counted ten times or more. The rearrangement links TRBV6-1 to TRBJ1-1; tentative D call: TRBD1 (5 bases). V lost 3 bases to trimming and J lost 0 bases, with 8 bases between them. The CDR3 runs to 14 residues. CDR1 and CDR2 from the germline V gene are MNHNS and SASEGT. The CDR3 region has the DNA TGTGCCAGCAGTGAGGGACGGATGAACACTGAAGCTTTCTTT. Translated: CASSEGRMNTEAFF.